This T cell receptor (beta chain) was sequenced during a study of T cells in localized non-small cell lung cancer. Germline CDR1 and CDR2: SGHTA and FQGNSA. The V end lost 1 base, the J end lost 2 bases, and 11 bases lay between the germline ends. This CDR3 contains 15 residues. A note on this clone: Its cognate antigen is unknown.

Clones were read by immunoSEQ multiplex PCR, and TCRdb kept only the in-frame ones, dropping some. The sample contains approximately 40,000 clones, 70% to 90% of which appear only once. Regarding the study as a whole: Median detection of top 100 tumor clones in adjacent lung was 55 to 60 clones.

The material was peripheral blood, obtained before any cancer treatment. The sequence was obtained from a man aged 18 to 49 with stage I lung adenocarcinoma. V and J are TRBV7-2 and TRBJ1-2; unclear D gene. CDR3 in DNA: TGTGCCAGCAGCTTAGAAGTGGGAGGGAACTATGGCTACACCTTC. Protein product: CASSLEVGGNYGYTF. Full variable domain (missing parts from reference TRBV7-2 and TRBJ1-2): GAGVSQSPSNKVTEKGKDVELRCDPISGHTALYWYRQSLGQGLEFLIYFQGNSAPDKSGLPSDRFSAERTGGSVSTLTIQRTQQEDSAVYLCASSLEVGGNYGYTFGSGTRLTVV.